The clone carrying this T cell receptor beta chain was counted a single time. The antigen is unknown. This sample is part of a study of a mutant IDH1 vaccine in newly diagnosed glioma. Study in general: Patients got their first vaccination 4-6 weeks after radiotherapy alone, or with temozolomide cycles. Treated patients had a mean age of around 40 years and a sex split that was approximately 62% male and roughly 40% female. Before enrollment, patients got radiotherapy alone, temozolomide alone, or mostly the combination.

Germline V CDR1 and CDR2: SGHVS, FNYEAQ. V was trimmed by 5 bases and J by 6 bases, leaving 12 bases between them. CDR3 length: 13 residues. Only in-frame clones appear in the TCRdb table, and some are missing; sequencing was by immunoSEQ multiplex PCR. The sample includes around 29,000 clones, about four fifths seen only once; the top ten take roughly 7.8%. The time point was: week 35, safety follow-up. Vaccine doses each comprised 300 ug of mutant IDH1 20-mer peptide, with topical imiquimod. The astrocytomas were IDH1-mutant, ATRX-negative, and WHO grade 3 or 4. The source material was PBMCs, sampled from a glioma patient whose treatment included an IDH1 peptide vaccine. The chain employs TRBV7-6 and TRBJ2-3; D unclear. The receptor comes from a man aged 45-65 years with glioma. CDR3 sequence: CASSLHGWDTQYF. CDR3 nucleotide sequence: TGTGCCAGCAGCCTTCACGGGTGGGATACGCAGTATTTT.